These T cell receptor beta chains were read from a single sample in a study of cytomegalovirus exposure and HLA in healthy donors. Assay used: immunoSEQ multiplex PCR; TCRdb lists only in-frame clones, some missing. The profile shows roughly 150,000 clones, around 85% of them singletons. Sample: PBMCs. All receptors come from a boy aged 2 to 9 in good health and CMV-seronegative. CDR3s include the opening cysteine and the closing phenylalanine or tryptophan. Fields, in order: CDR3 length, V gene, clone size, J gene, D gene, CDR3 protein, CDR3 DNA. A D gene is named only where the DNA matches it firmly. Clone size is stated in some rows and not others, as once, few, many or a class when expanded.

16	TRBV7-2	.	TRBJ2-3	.	CASSTWGELSWGTQYF	TGTGCCAGCAGCACCTGGGGGGAATTAAGTTGGGGTACGCAGTATTTT
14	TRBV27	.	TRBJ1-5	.	CASSHTGGGQPQHF	TGTGCCAGCAGCCACACGGGGGGGGGTCAGCCCCAGCATTTT
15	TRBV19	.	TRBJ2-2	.	CATRPESANTGELFF	TGTGCCACCCGCCCGGAGTCCGCGAACACCGGGGAGCTGTTTTTT
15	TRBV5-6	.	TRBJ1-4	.	CASSFLDRFNEKLFF	TGTGCCAGCAGCTTCCTTGACAGATTTAATGAAAAACTGTTTTTT
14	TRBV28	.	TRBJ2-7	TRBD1	CASSPRQGAYEQYF	TGTGCCAGCAGCCCACGACAGGGGGCCTACGAGCAGTACTTC
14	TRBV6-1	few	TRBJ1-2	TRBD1	CASSGTGVGYGYTF	TGTGCCAGCAGTGGGACAGGGGTTGGGTATGGCTACACCTTC
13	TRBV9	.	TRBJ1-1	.	CASSDGGGTEAFF	TGTGCCAGCAGCGATGGGGGGGGGACTGAAGCTTTCTTT
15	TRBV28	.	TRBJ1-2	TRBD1	CASSRYGTGNYGYTF	TGTGCCAGCAGCCGTTACGGGACAGGGAACTATGGCTACACCTTC
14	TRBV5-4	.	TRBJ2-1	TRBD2	CASSLGLAGVEQFF	TGTGCCAGCAGCTTGGGACTAGCGGGAGTTGAGCAGTTCTTC
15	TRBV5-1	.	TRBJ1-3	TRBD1	CASSSGQDSGNTIYF	TGCGCCAGCAGCTCAGGACAGGACTCTGGAAACACCATATATTTT
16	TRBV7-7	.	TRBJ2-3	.	CASSLGLPTGRDTQYF	TGTGCTAGCAGCTTAGGGTTGCCCACAGGTAGAGATACGCAGTATTTT
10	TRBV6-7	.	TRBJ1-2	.	CATLCVPSGF	TGTGCCACCCTTTGTGTACCGTCCGGGTTC
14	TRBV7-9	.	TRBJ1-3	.	CASSLETASGTIYF	TGTGCCAGCAGCTTGGAGACAGCTTCAGGCACCATATATTTT
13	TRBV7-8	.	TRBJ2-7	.	CASSLESGYEQYF	TGTGCCAGCAGCTTAGAATCGGGCTACGAGCAGTACTTC
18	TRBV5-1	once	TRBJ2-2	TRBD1	CASTLFRQGATNTGELFF	TGCGCCAGCACCTTATTTAGACAGGGGGCTACGAACACCGGGGAGCTGTTTTTT
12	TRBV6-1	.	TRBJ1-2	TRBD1	CASGGQYYGYTF	TGTGCCAGCGGGGGACAGTACTATGGCTACACCTTC
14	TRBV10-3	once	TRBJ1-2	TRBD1	CATRGDRAGYGYTF	TGTGCCACGAGGGGGGACAGGGCTGGCTATGGCTACACCTTC
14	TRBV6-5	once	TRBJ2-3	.	CASKRTALTDTQYF	TGTGCCAGCAAAAGGACAGCCCTCACAGATACGCAGTATTTT
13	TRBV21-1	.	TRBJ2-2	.	CASSSPLTGELFF	TGTGCCAGCAGCTCCCCCTTAACCGGGGAGCTGTTTTTT
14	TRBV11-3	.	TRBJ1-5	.	CARACGTKEQPQHF	TGTGCCAGGGCTTGCGGGACCAAGGAACAGCCCCAGCATTTT
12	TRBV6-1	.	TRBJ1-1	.	CASGSRGTEAFF	TGTGCCAGCGGATCCAGGGGCACTGAAGCTTTCTTT
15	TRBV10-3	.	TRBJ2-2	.	CATLRVQEPTGELFF	TGTGCCACCCTCCGGGTACAGGAACCCACCGGGGAGCTGTTTTTT
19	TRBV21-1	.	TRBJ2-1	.	CASSKQGRDGLRGLNEQFF	TGTGCCAGCAGCAAACAAGGAAGGGACGGTCTCAGGGGGTTGAATGAGCAGTTCTTC
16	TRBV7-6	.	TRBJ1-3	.	CASSPAGMARGNTIYF	TGTGCCAGCAGCCCAGCAGGGATGGCCCGTGGAAACACCATATATTTT
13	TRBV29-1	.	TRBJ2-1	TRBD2	CSARPGLVDEQFF	TGCAGCGCCCGGCCGGGACTAGTCGATGAGCAGTTCTTC